These 30 T cell receptor beta chains came from one sample sequenced in a study of T cells after yellow fever vaccination. Using its own MiXCR run on the 5' RACE reads, TCRdb lists one record per CDR3 protein. In the table there are about 550,000 distinct CDR3 sequences, roughly 21% of which are singletons. Here the sequenced sample was PBMCs, taken 15 days after the yellow fever booster vaccination. The receptors shown here come from a man aged 30-40 years who received the YFV17D yellow fever vaccine.

In its sample, this clonotype was seen a few times. This sequence joins TRBV7-6 and TRBJ1-1, with D maybe TRBD1 (5 bases). The CDR3 runs 14 residues. Germline loops: CDR1 SGHVS, CDR2 FNYEAQ. Trimming removed 2 bases at V and 4 bases at J, with 11 bases between. The CDR3: CASSLTGHGTEAFF. CDR3 coding DNA: TGTGCCAGCAGCTTAACAGGCCACGGCACTGAAGCTTTCTTT. Full variable domain (rest looked up from reference TRBV7-6 and TRBJ1-1): GAGVSQSPRYKVTKRGQDVALRCDPISGHVSLYWYRQALGQGPEFLTYFNYEAQQDKSGLPNDRFSAERPEGSISTLTIQRTEQRDSAMYRCASSLTGHGTEAFFGQGTRLTVV.

This clonotype was found a few times. CDR3 residues: CASSLSSGGWTQYF. The CDR3 DNA follows: TGTGCCAGCAGCCTCTCTAGCGGGGGCTGGACCCAGTACTTC. J is TRBJ2-5 and V is TRBV6-5; 10 nucleotides align to TRBD2. The J segment lost 7 bases and the V segment lost 6 bases, leaving 8 bases of the junction unmatched. Germline V gives CDR1 MNHEY, CDR2 SVGAGI. The CDR3 consists of 14 residues.

Here the CDR3 reads CATSFGQGPYNEQFF. The CDR3 DNA is TGTGCCACCAGCTTCGGACAGGGTCCGTACAATGAGCAGTTCTTC. V is TRBV15 and J is TRBJ2-1; 8 bases line up with TRBD1. The germline V gene has CDR1 LNHNV and CDR2 YYDKDF (reference sequence). This CDR3 spans 15 amino acids. The V and J ends lost 5 bases and 4 bases, in that order; junction bases with no gene match: 7.

This clonotype was seen a handful of times. V usage is TRBV6-2 or TRBV6-3 and J usage is TRBJ2-7; the match to TRBD1 covers 9 bases. This CDR3 comprises 15 residues. The germline V gene has CDR1 MNHEY and CDR2 SVGEGT. After removal of 6 bases from V and 4 bases from J, the junction contained 10 bases not matched to a gene. The CDR3 protein is CASRIAGTGLYEQYF. The CDR3 DNA reads TGTGCCAGCAGAATTGCCGGGACAGGGTTGTACGAGCAGTACTTC.

There are a few counts of this clonotype. This chain connects TRBV18 to TRBJ2-7, with 7 nucleotides matching TRBD2. Germline V gene data show CDR1 as KGHSH and CDR2 as LQKENI. The V and J ends lost 0 bases and 0 bases, in that order; junction bases with no gene match: 8. The CDR3 has 17 amino acids. The CDR3 coding sequence is TGTGCCAGCTCACCACCGACCGGGGGGTCGAGCTCCTACGAGCAGTACTTC. It codes for CASSPPTGGSSSYEQYF.

V and J are TRBV18 and TRBJ2-1; the D call may be TRBD1 or TRBD2 (5 bases each). Trimming pared 4 bases from V and 0 bases from J, leaving 10 bases between. This CDR3 is built from 15 residues. Germline loops: CDR1 KGHSH, CDR2 LQKENI. CDR3 loop: CASSRGRNSYNEQFF. CDR3 nucleotide sequence: TGTGCCAGCTCACGGGGGAGAAACTCCTACAATGAGCAGTTCTTC.

The rearrangement uses TRBV18 and TRBJ2-7, with 9 bases fitting TRBD1. The CDR3 has 15 amino acids. The junction had 3 bases not matched to a gene; V was cut back by 0 bases and J by 3 bases. Germline CDR1 KGHSH, CDR2 LQKENI. DNA for the CDR3: TGTGCCAGCTCACCACCTGTGGGACAGGGCTACGAGCAGTACTTC. Its translation is CASSPPVGQGYEQYF.

The chain is built from TRBV6-2 or TRBV6-3 and TRBJ2-7; D call uncertain. Germline V CDR1 and CDR2: MNHEY, SVGEGT. This CDR3 contains 13 residues. V was clipped by 5 bases and J by 6 bases, with 14 bases between them. CDR3 sequence reads: CASSPRTVFEQYF. In nucleotides, the CDR3 is TGTGCCAGCAGTCCTCGGACCGTTTTCGAGCAGTACTTC.

This clonotype was counted a few times. This sequence joins TRBV6-5 and TRBJ1-1, with no clear D. CDR1 and CDR2 (germline): MNHEY, SVGAGI. The CDR3 runs to 16 residues. V was pared by 2 bases and J by 8 bases, with 21 bases between. This CDR3 is CASSYPATAKRSEAFF. DNA for the CDR3: TGTGCCAGCAGTTACCCCGCGACGGCGAAGCGCTCCGAAGCTTTCTTT.

This chain uses TRBV15 with TRBJ2-5, with D tentatively TRBD1 (7 bases). Trimming removed 3 bases at V and 3 bases at J, with 17 bases between. The CDR3 length is 16 residues. In germline, CDR1 is LNHNV, CDR2 YYDKDF (reference sequence). The CDR3 loop is CATSSGGQSIEETQYF. Here the CDR3 DNA reads TGTGCCACCAGCAGCGGGGGACAGTCAATAGAAGAGACCCAGTACTTC.

This sequence joins TRBV6-1 and TRBJ2-3; TRBD2 is a possible D gene (7 bases). This CDR3 spans 14 amino acids. Germline values: CDR1 MNHNS, CDR2 SASEGT. Trimming pared 10 bases from V and 2 bases from J, leaving 16 bases between. The CDR3 here is CATFAGAPTDTQYF. The DNA for the CDR3 is TGTGCCACCTTCGCGGGGGCCCCCACAGATACGCAGTATTTT.

The chain joins TRBV30 to TRBJ1-5; TRBD1 might be the D (6 bases). CDR1 is GTSNPN and CDR2 is SVGIG in the germline V gene (reference sequence). The germline V and J ends were trimmed by 2 bases and 2 bases, with 10 bases remaining between them. CDR3 size: 14 residues. The CDR3 DNA follows: TGTGCCTGGAGTTTAAAGGGGGGCAATCAGCCCCAGCATTTT. Translated: CAWSLKGGNQPQHF.

This clonotype was picked up a small number of times. The chain carries TRBV20-1 and TRBJ2-1; TRBD2 matches at 7 bases. The CDR3 extends over 15 amino acids. J gave up 1 base and V 6 bases, and 9 bases lay outside the gene matches. CDR1 is DFQATT, CDR2 SNEGSKA, per germline (reference sequence). CDR3 nucleotide sequence: TGCAGTGCCGTCGACCTAGCGGTATCCTACAATGAGCAGTTCTTC. Amino acid sequence: CSAVDLAVSYNEQFF.

This clonotype has more than one count but fewer than ten. This chain links TRBV19 with TRBJ2-2, with unresolved D. The CDR3 totals 14 residues. The V end was cut by 8 bases, the J end by 4 bases, with 14 bases between. The germline CDR1 and CDR2 sequences are LNHDA and SQIVND (reference sequence). CDR3 nucleotides: TGTGCCAGTTCCGCCGTATCAAGCACCGGGGAGCTGTTTTTT. Encoded protein: CASSAVSSTGELFF.

In this sample, this clonotype turned up a few times. The rearrangement links TRBV7-9 to TRBJ2-1; D is undetermined. The CDR3 has 14 residues. Germline V gives CDR1 SEHNR, CDR2 FQNEAQ (reference sequence). V was cut by 5 bases and J by 8 bases, with 16 bases left in between. The CDR3 sequence: CASSPKESFHEQFF. The CDR3 nucleotides read TGTGCCAGCAGCCCTAAAGAATCGTTCCATGAGCAGTTCTTC.

This sequence joins TRBV29-1 and TRBJ2-1; D is uncertain. The CDR3 spans 13 residues. Trimming shortened V by 8 bases and J by 0 bases, and 11 bases separated the two germline ends. Germline values: CDR1 SQVTM, CDR2 ANQGSEA. CDR3 amino acids: CSSRGSSYNEQFF. For the CDR3, the DNA is TGCAGCTCCCGCGGAAGCTCCTACAATGAGCAGTTCTTC.

This clonotype was found many times. The chain joins TRBV7-2 to TRBJ2-3; D gene unclear. Deletions cut 5 bases from V and 0 bases from J, with 12 bases between. CDR1 and CDR2 from the germline V gene are SGHTA and FQGNSA. The CDR3 sequence is 15 residues long. The CDR3 here is CASSTEPDSTDTQYF. CDR3 coding DNA: TGTGCCAGCAGCACAGAACCAGACAGCACAGATACGCAGTATTTT.

This chain links TRBV5-4 with TRBJ2-5; 8 positions agree with TRBD1. CDR3 length: 15 residues. Germline-derived CDR1 and CDR2 are SGHNT and YYREEE (reference sequence). V lost 2 bases to trimming and J lost 1 base; unmatched junction nucleotides: 4. The CDR3 reads CASSFSDRGQETQYF. CDR3 DNA: TGTGCCAGCAGCTTTAGCGACAGGGGCCAAGAGACCCAGTACTTC.

This chain joins TRBV12-3 or TRBV12-4 and TRBJ2-7; possible D gene TRBD2, 6 bases. V was shortened by 6 bases and J by 6 bases, with 12 bases between the two germline ends. CDR3 size: 12 residues. The CDR3 coding sequence is TGTGCCAGCAGCCTTACTAGCACCGAGCAGTACTTC. Its translation: CASSLTSTEQYF.

The chain is built from TRBV2 and TRBJ1-2; a possible D gene is TRBD1 (6 bases). Germline CDR1 and CDR2: SNHLY and FYNNEI. V lost 8 bases and J 7 bases, leaving 23 bases between the germline ends. The CDR3 loop spans 15 amino acids. This chain's CDR3 is CASATRQGGPGGYTF. The CDR3 nucleotides are TGTGCCAGCGCGACCCGACAAGGGGGGCCTGGTGGCTACACCTTC.

This clonotype was counted only a few times. V gene TRBV21-1 combines with J gene TRBJ2-7. TRBV21-1 is reported as a pseudogene. This CDR3 spans 14 amino acids. The CDR3 spells CASTLMVLPYEQYF. The CDR3 DNA follows: TGTGCCAGCACCTTAATGGTGTTACCCTACGAGCAGTACTTC.

This clonotype appeared a few times. V gene TRBV25-1 combines with J gene TRBJ2-2; a possible D gene is TRBD2 (6 bases). This CDR3 is 17 amino acids long. Germline V gives CDR1 MGHDK, CDR2 SYGVNS. The germline V and J ends were trimmed by 1 base and 1 base, with 13 bases remaining between them. The DNA for the CDR3 is TGTGCCAGCAGTGAATTCCGTCTAGCGCTGAACACCGGGGAGCTGTTTTTT. Its protein is CASSEFRLALNTGELFF.

This clonotype was detected only a few times. V usage is TRBV27 and J usage is TRBJ2-1; weak D call: TRBD2 (5 bases). This CDR3 region has 14 residues. Germline V lookup: CDR1 MNHEY, CDR2 SMNVEV (reference sequence). Trimming left V 6 bases short and J 3 bases short, with 12 bases between. CDR3: CASSPSPYYNEQFF. CDR3 in DNA: TGTGCCAGCAGCCCTAGCCCATACTACAATGAGCAGTTCTTC.

This clonotype was counted between two and nine times. The CDR3 reads CASSPSASGRVRETQYF. In DNA, the CDR3 is TGTGCCAGCTCACCAAGTGCTAGCGGGAGGGTTCGAGAGACCCAGTACTTC. J is TRBJ2-5 and V is TRBV18; 12 nucleotides align to TRBD2. Germline values: CDR1 KGHSH, CDR2 LQKENI. The V and J ends lost 2 bases and 4 bases, in that order; junction bases with no gene match: 8. This CDR3 spans 17 amino acids.

The V gene is TRBV28, the J gene TRBJ1-4; D gene uncertain. CDR1 is MDHEN, CDR2 SYDVKM, per germline. The germline V and J ends were trimmed by 6 bases and 5 bases, with 13 bases remaining between them. CDR3 length: 14 residues. CDR3 in DNA: TGTGCCAGCAGCCGTGAGTCGGGGAATGAAAAACTGTTTTTT. Its translation: CASSRESGNEKLFF.

This clonotype occurred a few times. The gene calls are TRBV5-4 and TRBJ2-7; perhaps TRBD1 as D (6 bases). The CDR3 is made up of 13 amino acids. The V and J ends lost 7 bases and 2 bases respectively, with 13 bases between them. Looked up from germline, CDR1 is SGHNT and CDR2 is YYREEE (reference sequence). For the CDR3, the DNA is TGTGCCAGCCAGGGGCCGGGCGCCTACGAGCAGTACTTC. Translated: CASQGPGAYEQYF.

The rearrangement uses TRBV6-2 or TRBV6-3 and TRBJ2-5; 11 positions agree with TRBD2. CDR1 and CDR2 (germline): MNHEY, SVGEGT. V dropped 7 bases and J dropped 2; count of bases not matched to a gene: 15. The CDR3 loop spans 18 amino acids. The CDR3 sequence is CASTLGVVAGGGQETQYF. The DNA for the CDR3 is TGTGCCAGCACCCTTGGAGTTGTAGCGGGAGGGGGACAAGAGACCCAGTACTTC.

The DNA of the CDR3 is TGCAGTGCTAGTACCACCCGGGGCACCGGGGAGCTGTTTTTT. This encodes CSASTTRGTGELFF. The V gene is TRBV20-1, the J gene TRBJ2-2, with D possibly TRBD2 on 5 matching bases. Germline V gene data show CDR1 as DFQATT and CDR2 as SNEGSKA (reference sequence). Trimming cost V 3 bases and J 4 bases, with 12 bases left between them. This CDR3 is 14 amino acids long.

This clonotype was seen a few times. The chain uses TRBV20-1 and TRBJ2-7, with D tentatively TRBD1 or TRBD2 (6 bases each). The V and J ends lost 3 bases and 3 bases respectively, with 15 bases between them. The CDR3 runs to 14 residues. Germline V lookup: CDR1 DFQATT, CDR2 SNEGSKA (reference sequence). The CDR3 DNA sequence: TGCAGTGCTAGTGAGGGGGGAGCTAGCTACGAGCAGTACTTC. Protein sequence: CSASEGGASYEQYF.

V is TRBV29-1 and J is TRBJ1-5; the D is unclear. This CDR3 has 12 residues. Germline V gives CDR1 SQVTM, CDR2 ANQGSEA. The germline V and J ends were trimmed by 4 bases and 4 bases, with 8 bases remaining between them. CDR3: CSVGSGNQPQHF. CDR3 DNA: TGCAGCGTTGGGTCGGGTAATCAGCCCCAGCATTTT.